This T cell receptor beta chain originates from a study of human T cells and chemical hapten exposure (dated by TCRdb to 2020 to 2022). Broadly, across the study: The libraries were sequenced as a pool, and the TCR yield per sample differed mostly because of small variations in library volumes within the pool. This study followed changes in the peripheral blood TCR repertoire in vivo during primary and secondary sensitization of alopecia patients to the hapten diphenylcyclopropenone (DPC). Each blood RNA sample was used to sequence both TCR alpha and TCR beta chains.

Preparation of the library involved 5' RACE. Sequencing used an Illumina MiSeq. Library preparation attached unique molecular identifiers to individual cDNA molecules for quantitative, reproducible TCR counting. In the source study's methods: The median number of TCRs per sample was some 100,000, ranging from about 23,224 to 750,000. The Decombinator software suite was used to annotate V, J and CDR3 in the TCR reads. Every sample was subsampled to the same number of TCRs (28,000) for the PS versus PT1 abundance plots. Expanded TCRs were defined as absent before sensitization and observed at least eight times at the 2-week time point. Through fastp at Q25 and MiXCR, TCRdb rebuilt clones from the public reads, retaining in-frame beta chains. CDR3 protein sequences are deduplicated, and each keeps its most common genes and DNA. TCRdb's processing, not the study's, gives the V and J calls here. The table for this sample lists 110,000 or so distinct CDR3 sequences; around a fifth of them were counted only once. Around 2.7% of the sample is taken by the ten largest.

About this clonotype: This receptor's antigen is unknown. No clone much larger than this one lies a single base away; base qualities are absent.

V is clipped by 3 bases and J by 4 bases, and the sequence between their germline boundaries is 16 bases long. The cysteine opens and the phenylalanine closes a CDR3 of 15 amino acids. The DNA shown is the 45-base CDR3, in frame from base 1. Via the germline V gene, CDR1 is SGDLS and CDR2 YYNGEE. Unfractionated whole blood was collected in Tempus Blood RNA tubes, and total RNA was extracted from that blood. A handful of healthy volunteers were used as TCR sequencing controls and were bled at day 0, 2 weeks and 6 weeks. General findings and caveats noted by the study authors: DPC sensitization did not change how many TCRs were above 1 in 1000 frequency, and no evidence was found of alterations in global repertoire structure. After repeated subsampling, changes were observed in the strength of the expansion versus patch-test correlation and in the threshold at which the correlation became significant.

The source is a human donor in good health. The chain employs TRBV9 and TRBJ1-1; possibly the D gene is TRBD1, per 6 matching bases. The CDR3 has the sequence CASSGTQGAVTEAFF. The nucleotides read TGTGCCAGCAGCGGTACACAGGGAGCGGTCACTGAAGCTTTCTTT.